The T cell receptor (beta chain) described here comes from a study of PD-1 blockade in classical Hodgkin lymphoma. General study results and limits: No one has yet defined what causes the repertoire differences, which may be disease activity or prior therapy. Baseline diversity in complete responders resembled that of newly diagnosed patients. Some patients began nivolumab under 1 year after ASCT. These patients were excluded from later analyses. Baseline TCR diversity was reportedly lower in newly diagnosed patients than healthy donors.

CDR3 length: 11 residues. V lost 4 bases and J 10 bases, leaving 9 bases between the germline ends. Germline loops: CDR1 SNHLY, CDR2 FYNNEI. Some clones are missing from TCRdb's copy, which holds only in-frame ones; the method was immunoSEQ multiplex PCR. Found here are some 33,000 clones, about four fifths of them singletons; the top ten hold approximately 17%. Time point noted: cycle 4 day 1 (C4D1), after less than 7 weeks of nivolumab. Each patient relapsed following autologous stem cell transplantation, and prior brentuximab vedotin exposure differed. With respect to this clone: The antigen remains unidentified.

The sequencing used peripheral blood mononuclear cells (PBMCs), collected before the fourth cycle of nivolumab. The V call is TRBV2, the J call TRBJ2-3; D is undetermined. The TCR was taken from a human donor with classical Hodgkin lymphoma. CDR3 region: CASSGVTAQYF. In DNA form, the CDR3 reads TGTGCCAGCAGTGGGGTAACGGCGCAGTATTTT.